This entry lists 23 T cell receptor beta chains sequenced from one sample in a study of molecular identifiers for immune sequencing clone quantification. TCRdb ran MiXCR on the PCR reads and lists one entry per CDR3 protein. The data contain hundreds of thousands of distinct CDR3 sequences, around 21% of them singletons. Sequencing was performed on naive CD8+ T cells from blood, with Jurkat cell RNA spiked in. Subset noted: FACS-sorted CD8+CD4-CCR7+CD45RA+ naive T cells. These receptors all come from a human donor in good health. Some libraries in this study had Jurkat cell RNA spiked in.

Comments on this clonotype: A much larger clone lies one base from this, so it may be a read error. This chain connects TRBV7-6 to TRBJ2-3, with D perhaps matching TRBD2 (6 bases). Germline V CDR1 and CDR2: SGHVS, FNYEAQ. V shed 5 bases and J shed 4 bases, with 16 bases lying between them. The CDR3 runs to 15 residues. The CDR3 loop reads CASSKTRGEPDTQYF. CDR3 DNA: TGTGCCAGCAGCAAAACTCGCGGGGAACCAGATACGCAGTATTTT.

This clonotype was found many times. V usage is TRBV27 and J usage is TRBJ2-7, with D hard to call. The CDR3 runs 13 residues. Trimming took off 4 bases at V and 0 bases at J, with 7 bases between the two ends. Germline assignment: CDR1 MNHEY and CDR2 SMNVEV (reference sequence). CDR3 amino acids: CASSYGYSYEQYF. Here the CDR3 DNA reads TGTGCCAGCAGTTACGGGTACTCCTACGAGCAGTACTTC.

This clonotype appeared many times. The rearrangement links TRBV7-6 to TRBJ1-1; weak D call: TRBD1 (5 bases). This CDR3 is built from 14 residues. Trimming took 5 bases from V and 1 from J, leaving 11 bases between them. Germline V gene sequence: CDR1 SGHVS, CDR2 FNYEAQ. The CDR3 DNA reads TGTGCCAGCAGCCCTCAGGGTGCGAACACTGAAGCTTTCTTT. Its protein is CASSPQGANTEAFF.

In this sample, this clonotype turned up many times. J is TRBJ2-2 and V is TRBV12-3 or TRBV12-4; D unclear. The CDR3 runs to 16 residues. The V end was cut by 2 bases, the J end by 1 base, with 11 bases between. The CDR3 region is CASSLSVVRNTGELFF. CDR3 sequence (DNA): TGTGCCAGCAGTTTATCGGTGGTACGGAACACCGGGGAGCTGTTTTTT.

The genes are TRBV27 and TRBJ1-1; 7 nucleotides match TRBD1. Per the germline V gene, CDR1 is MNHEY and CDR2 is SMNVEV (reference sequence). The junction had 13 bases not matched to a gene; V was cut back by 7 bases and J by 11 bases. This CDR3 comprises 13 residues. The CDR3 DNA reads as TGTGCCAGCACCGAGGGGGCGTTGAGAACGGCTTTCTTT. Translating gives CASTEGALRTAFF.

Many counts were recorded for this clonotype. The V and J genes are TRBV6-2 or TRBV6-3 and TRBJ2-3; 7 bases align to TRBD2. This CDR3 region has 16 residues. Germline V CDR1 and CDR2: MNHEY, SVGEGT. V trimming: 6 bases; J trimming: 5 bases; junction bases outside the gene matches: 14. CDR3 nucleotide sequence: TGTGCCAGCAGCTGGGGATGGGGACTAACACAAGATACGCAGTATTTT. It is translated as CASSWGWGLTQDTQYF.

This clonotype was seen many times. At one end, the junction sequence differs from germline, possibly due to a read error. V gene TRBV7-9 combines with J gene TRBJ2-1, with D perhaps being TRBD1 or TRBD2 (6 bases each). The CDR3 totals 13 residues. The germline V gene has CDR1 SEHNR and CDR2 FQNEAQ (reference sequence). The CDR3 sequence is CASSEPLPGASIF. The CDR3 region has the DNA TGTGCCAGCAGCGAGCCCCTCCCGGGGGCGAGTATCTTC.

This clonotype occurred many times. The chain employs TRBV5-4 and TRBJ2-5; D ambiguous. Germline CDR1 reads SGHNT; CDR2 reads YYREEE (reference sequence). Deletions cut 3 bases from V and 0 bases from J, with 6 bases between. The CDR3 consists of 13 residues. CDR3 sequence (DNA): TGTGCCAGCAGCTGGAGCCACCAAGAGACCCAGTACTTC. Translated: CASSWSHQETQYF.

Concerning this clonotype itself: A much larger clonotype is one base distant, so this may be a read error. The CDR3 loop is CASSAGRGAGELFF. CDR3 nucleotide sequence: TGTGCCAGCAGCGCGGGACGGGGTGCCGGGGAGCTGTTTTTT. The chain links TRBV7-9 to TRBJ2-2, with D possibly being TRBD2 (6 bases). V dropped 5 bases and J dropped 6 bases, with 13 bases sitting between them. Germline loops: CDR1 SEHNR, CDR2 FQNEAQ (reference sequence). The CDR3 covers 14 residues.

This clonotype has only one observation. One base away lies a much larger clone, so this may be a sequencing read error. This CDR3 is missing its conserved last phenylalanine or tryptophan, likely due to a read error. The chain combines TRBV7-6 with TRBJ2-7; possibly TRBD2 for D (6 bases). The CDR3 consists of 14 residues. Germline values: CDR1 SGHVS, CDR2 FNYEAQ. The ends were cut back, 0 bases at V and 4 bases at J, with 10 bases in the middle. The CDR3 reads CASSLAAAGYEQYS. CDR3 DNA sequence: TGTGCCAGCAGCTTAGCGGCGGCGGGATACGAGCAGTACTCC.

At least ten counts were recorded for this clonotype. The CDR3 here is CASSFAGGPEGRDTQYF. CDR3 sequence (DNA): TGTGCCAGCAGCTTCGCGGGGGGGCCGGAGGGTCGAGATACGCAGTATTTT. The chain uses TRBV2 and TRBJ2-3; TRBD2 matches 9 bases. The J segment lost 5 bases and the V segment lost 6 bases, leaving 15 bases of the junction unmatched. CDR1 and CDR2 from the germline V gene are SNHLY and FYNNEI. The CDR3 is 17 residues long.

The sample holds many counts of this clonotype. V usage is TRBV12-3 or TRBV12-4 and J usage is TRBJ1-1, with a tentative D call TRBD1 (6 bases). CDR3 size: 15 residues. V shed 4 bases and J shed 2 bases, with 14 bases lying between them. DNA for the CDR3: TGTGCCAGCAGTTCGACAGGACTAGGAAACACTGAAGCTTTCTTT. Translating gives CASSSTGLGNTEAFF.

This clonotype occurred many times. This sequence joins TRBV7-9 and TRBJ1-3; D is unresolved. Germline-derived CDR1 and CDR2 are SEHNR and FQNEAQ (reference sequence). The V end lost 5 bases, the J end lost 2 bases, and 7 bases lay between the germline ends. The CDR3 spans 13 residues. The chain's CDR3 is CASSPSTGNTIYF. CDR3 nucleotide sequence: TGTGCCAGCAGCCCCAGTACTGGAAACACCATATATTTT.

Note on this clonotype: A much more abundant neighbour one base away suggests this may be a read error. The V and J genes are TRBV5-1 and TRBJ2-7, with 12 bases matching TRBD2. Germline V CDR1 and CDR2: SGHRS, YFSETQ. This CDR3 contains 16 residues. CDR3 DNA sequence: TGCGCCAGCAGTCCGCGCGGACTAGCGGGAACCTACAAGCAGTACTTC. Translation: CASSPRGLAGTYKQYF. Full variable domain (rest looked up from reference TRBV5-1 and TRBJ2-7): KAGVTQTPRYLIKTRGQQVTLSCSPISGHRSVSWYQQTPGQGLQFLFEYFSETQRNKGNFPGRFSGRQFSNSRSEMNVSTLELGDSALYLCASSPRGLAGTYKQYFGPGTRLTVT.

The chain links TRBV7-9 to TRBJ2-5; the match to TRBD2 covers 14 bases. The CDR3 consists of 18 residues. V dropped 7 bases and J dropped 0; count of bases not matched to a gene: 10. Germline lookup yields CDR1 SEHNR and CDR2 FQNEAQ (reference sequence). CDR3 coding DNA: TGTGCCAGCATCCTCGGACTAGCGGGAGGCACGTACCAAGAGACCCAGTACTTC. Translation gives CASILGLAGGTYQETQYF. Variable domain in full (rest from reference TRBV7-9 and TRBJ2-5): DTGVSQNPRHKITKRGQNVTFRCDPISEHNRLYWYRQTLGQGPEFLTYFQNEAQLEKSRLLSDRFSAERPKGSFSTLEIQRTEQGDSAMYLCASILGLAGGTYQETQYFGPGTRLLVL.

The table lists this clonotype with many counts. The chain combines TRBV9 with TRBJ2-3, with a weak D call TRBD1 (5 bases). The CDR3 length is 15 residues. Germline V gene data show CDR1 as SGDLS and CDR2 as YYNGEE. Trimming removed 4 bases at V and 2 bases at J, with 14 bases between. CDR3 region: CASSPGAASTDTQYF. DNA of the CDR3: TGTGCCAGCAGCCCTGGGGCGGCGTCCACAGATACGCAGTATTTT.

This clonotype was detected ten times or more. The CDR3 protein is CASSQDYTPRNTIYF. CDR3 DNA sequence: TGCGCCAGCAGCCAAGATTATACCCCGCGAAACACCATATATTTT. The chain carries TRBV4-3 and TRBJ1-3, with D uncertain. Per the germline V gene, CDR1 is LGHNA and CDR2 is YSLEER. There are 15 residues in the CDR3. The V and J ends lost 0 bases and 5 bases respectively, with 11 bases between them.

This clonotype was counted many times. The chain couples TRBV29-1 to TRBJ2-1; TRBD1 is a possible D gene (5 bases). The CDR3 is 13 amino acids. V lost 3 bases and J lost 2, with 8 bases in between. Germline V gives CDR1 SQVTM, CDR2 ANQGSEA. The CDR3 protein is CSVDSGTYNEQFF. The CDR3 DNA follows: TGCAGCGTTGATTCAGGGACCTACAATGAGCAGTTCTTC.

Worth noting for this clonotype: Being one base from a much bigger clone, this may be a read error. The chain joins TRBV5-3 to TRBJ2-1; no firm D call. TRBV5-3 is flagged as an ORF with uncertain function. The CDR3 extends over 12 amino acids. This CDR3 reads CASSTTENEQLF. In DNA form, the CDR3 reads TGTGCCAGCAGCACAACAGAGAATGAGCAGCTCTTC.

This clonotype showed up many times. The chain joins TRBV20-1 to TRBJ2-3; a weak D match, TRBD2 (6 bases). V was pared by 0 bases and J by 9 bases, with 7 bases between. The germline gives CDR1 DFQATT, CDR2 SNEGSKA (reference sequence). The CDR3 runs to 11 residues. This CDR3 reads CSARDGGTQYF. The CDR3 DNA reads as TGCAGTGCTAGAGATGGGGGGACGCAGTATTTT.

This clonotype has only a few counts. The rearrangement links TRBV7-9 to TRBJ2-3; either TRBD1 or TRBD2 may supply D (5 bases each). The CDR3 has 15 amino acids. Germline values: CDR1 SEHNR, CDR2 FQNEAQ (reference sequence). V was pared by 5 bases and J by 5 bases, with 17 bases between. The CDR3 sequence: CASSPIRAAGDTQYF. CDR3 sequence (DNA): TGTGCCAGCAGCCCCATCAGGGCCGCGGGAGATACGCAGTATTTT.

In its sample, this clonotype was seen many times. The chain carries TRBV28 and TRBJ2-5; tentative D call: TRBD1 (5 bases). Germline values: CDR1 MDHEN, CDR2 SYDVKM. V was clipped by 2 bases and J by 1 base, with 8 bases between them. The CDR3 has 14 residues. The CDR3 is CASSLRGSQETQYF. The CDR3 DNA sequence: TGTGCCAGCAGTTTAAGGGGCAGCCAAGAGACCCAGTACTTC. Drawing the rest from reference TRBV28 and TRBJ2-5, the complete variable domain is DVKVTQSSRYLVKRTGEKVFLECVQDMDHENMFWYRQDPGLGLRLIYFSYDVKMKEKGDIPEGYSVSREKKERFSLILESASTNQTSMYLCASSLRGSQETQYFGPGTRLLVL.

V usage is TRBV27 and J usage is TRBJ1-1, with D possibly matching TRBD1 (6 bases). Per germline, CDR1 MNHEY and CDR2 SMNVEV (reference sequence). V was pared by 3 bases and J by 4 bases, with 12 bases between. The CDR3 contains 14 residues. The CDR3 DNA is TGTGCCAGCAGTTTTGCAGGGGTGCCCACTGAAGCTTTCTTT. Translating gives CASSFAGVPTEAFF.